This TCR beta chain was retrieved from a study of blood T cell repertoires in COVID-19 (dated by TCRdb to about 2020). Background for the entire study: Samples covering the acute and convalescent phases of COVID-19 were provided by collaborators in the United States, Italy and Spain. The material from the prospective study consisted of cDNA or gDNA derived from T cells, B-cell-depleted T cells, or PBMCs. Subjects who had been exposed to COVID-19, were actively infected with it, or had recovered from it provided the deeply sampled blood TCRbeta repertoires that made up the dataset. The repertoires were released in a freely available public database intended as a resource for research on the immune response to SARS-CoV-2. Samples came from the ongoing ImmuneRACE study (first 160 participants) plus 1,254 subjects from 6 global collaborators. Nearly every sample came with metadata listing a de-identified subject ID, COVID-19 status, age in years and sex. Where HLA class I and class II types were available, the types were taken from metadata supplied by the sample provider, not from assay-based typing.

What the research found in general, with its limitations: The quantity of clinical and demographic metadata differed by source and by participant and was supplied without curation.

According to the germline V gene, CDR1 reads LGHNA and CDR2 reads YSLEER. Taken from cysteine to phenylalanine, the CDR3 has 15 residues. Only the CDR3 part of the read is kept: 45 bases, read in frame from the first base. V is cut by 0 bases and J by 3 bases, and the space between the germline ends is 12 bases. For this clone: It lacks a known antigen. Per-base quality was not reported, and no clone a single base away is much larger than it.

TCRbeta CDR3 regions were amplified from genomic DNA using the immunoSEQ Assay, a bias-controlled multiplex PCR. Turning to the authors' computational methods: The number of nucleated cells in each sample was estimated from the amplification of reference gene primers within the assay. To quantify the absolute abundance of each unique TCRbeta CDR3 rearrangement, sequence reads were collapsed and filtered. For each sample, productive Simpson clonality was calculated as the square root of Simpson's diversity index over productive rearrangements. Not all clones reach the TCRdb copy of this immuneACCESS table, which keeps in-frame sequences only. Checked studies attribute under half of the gap to unresolved V genes and leave the rest unexplained. V and J calls and clone size are copied from that table; D and trimming were computed from the DNA. For this sample the table gives hundreds of thousands of clones, of which about 91% were detected only once. The ten largest clonotypes hold 9.5% of the sample.

Participants in the prospective study were aged 18 to 89 years, lived in about two dozen United States geographic areas, and enrolled through a virtual design. In the prospective study, participants were assigned to cohorts based on the clinical history participants reported in a screening survey and a study questionnaire. Recovered participants in ImmuneRACE Cohort 3 were defined by two consecutive negative NP/OP PCR tests, clearance by a healthcare professional, or resolution of symptoms. In the prospective study, whole blood, serum and a nasopharyngeal or oropharyngeal swab were collected from each participant by mobile phlebotomists. Prospective study participants could optionally give additional blood draws and questionnaires over an approximately two-month period. Before DNA extraction, prospective study blood samples were shipped either frozen or at room temperature.

The source is a woman aged 40 to 49 who had recovered from COVID-19. The material sequenced was PBMCs or T cells enriched from blood (not recorded which). The rearrangement combines TRBV4-3 with TRBJ2-7, and possibly TRBD2, on 6 matching bases. The CDR3 amino acid sequence is: CASSQERTSFYEQYF. The sequence in DNA is TGCGCCAGCAGCCAAGAACGAACTAGCTTCTACGAGCAGTACTTC.